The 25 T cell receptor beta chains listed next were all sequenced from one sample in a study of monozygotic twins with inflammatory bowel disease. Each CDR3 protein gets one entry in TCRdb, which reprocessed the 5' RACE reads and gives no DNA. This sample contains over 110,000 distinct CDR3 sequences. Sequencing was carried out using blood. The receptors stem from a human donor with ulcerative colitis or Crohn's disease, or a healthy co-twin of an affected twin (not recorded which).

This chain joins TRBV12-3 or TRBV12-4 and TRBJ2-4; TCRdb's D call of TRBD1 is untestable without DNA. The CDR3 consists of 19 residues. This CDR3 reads CASSRTGQGSLGAKNMQYF.

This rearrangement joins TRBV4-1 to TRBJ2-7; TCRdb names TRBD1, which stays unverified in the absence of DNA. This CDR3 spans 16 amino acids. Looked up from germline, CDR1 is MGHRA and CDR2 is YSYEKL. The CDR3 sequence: CASSQDPGQGFYEQYF.

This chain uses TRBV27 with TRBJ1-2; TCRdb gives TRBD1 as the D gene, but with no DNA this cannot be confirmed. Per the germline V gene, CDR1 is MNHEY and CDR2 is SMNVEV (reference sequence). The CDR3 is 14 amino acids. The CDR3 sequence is CASMTRGGAPGYTF.

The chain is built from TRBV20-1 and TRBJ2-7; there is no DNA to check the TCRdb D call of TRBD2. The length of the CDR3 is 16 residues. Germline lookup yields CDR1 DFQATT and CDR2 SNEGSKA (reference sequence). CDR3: CSARGNQRGETYEQYF.

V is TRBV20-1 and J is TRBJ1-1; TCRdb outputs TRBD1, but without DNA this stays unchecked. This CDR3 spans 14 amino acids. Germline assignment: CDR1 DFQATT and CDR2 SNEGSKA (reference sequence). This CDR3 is CSAVTQGRNTEAFF.

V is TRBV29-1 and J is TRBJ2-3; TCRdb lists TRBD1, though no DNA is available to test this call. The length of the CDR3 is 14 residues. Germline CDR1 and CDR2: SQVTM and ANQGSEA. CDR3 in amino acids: CSVEGQGRTDTQYF.

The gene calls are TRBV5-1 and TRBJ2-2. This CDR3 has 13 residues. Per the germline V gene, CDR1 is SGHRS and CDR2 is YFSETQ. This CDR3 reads CASSSTNTGELFF.

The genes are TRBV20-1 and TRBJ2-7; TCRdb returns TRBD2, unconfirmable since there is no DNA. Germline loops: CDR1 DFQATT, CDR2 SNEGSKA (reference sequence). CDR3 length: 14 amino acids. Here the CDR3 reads CSADRLAGSYEQYF.

CDR3 sequence reads: CASSLTGVRLNEQFF. The chain recombines TRBV5-1 with TRBJ2-1; the D call from TCRdb, TRBD1, cannot be confirmed without DNA. The CDR3 is 15 residues long. Germline V CDR1 and CDR2: SGHRS, YFSETQ.

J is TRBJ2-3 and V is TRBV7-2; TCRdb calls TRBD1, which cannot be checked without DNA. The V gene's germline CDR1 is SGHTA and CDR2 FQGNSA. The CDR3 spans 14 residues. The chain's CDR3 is CASSFDGAGDTQYF.

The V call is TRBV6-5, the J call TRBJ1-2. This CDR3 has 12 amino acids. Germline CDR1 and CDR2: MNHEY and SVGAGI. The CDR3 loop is CASRLGPTGYTF.

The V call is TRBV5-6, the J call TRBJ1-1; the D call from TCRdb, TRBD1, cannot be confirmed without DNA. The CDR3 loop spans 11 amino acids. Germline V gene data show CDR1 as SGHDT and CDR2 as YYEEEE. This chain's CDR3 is CASSSTEEAFF.

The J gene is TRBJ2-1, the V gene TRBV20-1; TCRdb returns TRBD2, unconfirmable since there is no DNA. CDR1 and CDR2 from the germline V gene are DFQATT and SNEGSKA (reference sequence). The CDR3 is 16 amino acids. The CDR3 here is CSARDQASGSYNEQFF.

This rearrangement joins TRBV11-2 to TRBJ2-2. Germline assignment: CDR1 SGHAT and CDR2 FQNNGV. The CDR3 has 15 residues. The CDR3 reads CASSTLPGNTGELFF.

The CDR3 loop is CASSLGEGTGFKAFF. The V gene is TRBV7-2, the J gene TRBJ1-1; TCRdb picks TRBD1, but there is no DNA to check that call. Germline-derived CDR1 and CDR2 are SGHTA and FQGNSA. The CDR3 is 15 amino acids.

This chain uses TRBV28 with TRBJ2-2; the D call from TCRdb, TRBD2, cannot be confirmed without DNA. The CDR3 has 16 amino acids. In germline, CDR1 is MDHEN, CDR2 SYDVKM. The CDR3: CASSVGGAGYNGELFF.

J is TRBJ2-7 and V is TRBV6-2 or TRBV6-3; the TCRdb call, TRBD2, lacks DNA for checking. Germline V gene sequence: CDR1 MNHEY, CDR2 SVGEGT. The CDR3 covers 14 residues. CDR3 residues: CASMDRDLYYEQYF.

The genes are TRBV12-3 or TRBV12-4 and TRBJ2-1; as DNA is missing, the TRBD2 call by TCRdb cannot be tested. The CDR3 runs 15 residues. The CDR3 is CASSLSAGLADEQFF.

The CDR3 region is CASSLTSYYVEQYF. The gene calls are TRBV7-6 and TRBJ2-7. The CDR3 spans 14 residues. Germline CDR1 reads SGHVS; CDR2 reads FNYEAQ.

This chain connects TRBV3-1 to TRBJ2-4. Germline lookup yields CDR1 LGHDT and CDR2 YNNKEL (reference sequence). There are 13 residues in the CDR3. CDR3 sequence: CASSQDIGQPQYF.

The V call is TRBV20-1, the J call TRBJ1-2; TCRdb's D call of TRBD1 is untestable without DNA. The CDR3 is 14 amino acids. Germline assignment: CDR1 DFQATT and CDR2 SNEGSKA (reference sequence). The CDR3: CSVGQGGSNYGYTF.

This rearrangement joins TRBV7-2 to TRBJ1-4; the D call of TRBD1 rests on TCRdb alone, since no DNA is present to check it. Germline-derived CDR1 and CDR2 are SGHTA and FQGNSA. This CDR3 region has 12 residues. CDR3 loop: CASSSRDKKLFF.

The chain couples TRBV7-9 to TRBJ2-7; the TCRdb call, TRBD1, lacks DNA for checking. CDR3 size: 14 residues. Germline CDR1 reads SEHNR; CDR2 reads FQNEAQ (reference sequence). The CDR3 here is CASSQPGQGVEQYF.

CDR3 sequence reads: CASSLRGDTNEKLFF. This sequence joins TRBV27 and TRBJ1-4; the D call of TRBD1 rests on TCRdb alone, since no DNA is present to check it. The CDR3 length is 15 residues. Germline-derived CDR1 and CDR2 are MNHEY and SMNVEV (reference sequence).

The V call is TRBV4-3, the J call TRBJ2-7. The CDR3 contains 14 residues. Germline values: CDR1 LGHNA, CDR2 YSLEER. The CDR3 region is CASSPRLGTYEQYF.